The clone carrying this TCR beta chain was seen only a few times. Its cognate antigen is unknown. Trimming cost V 8 bases and J 4 bases, with 26 bases left between them. This CDR3 is 17 amino acids long. CDR1 is MNHNS and CDR2 is SASEGT in the germline V gene. The sample comes from a study of post-analysis software for immune sequencing data. Study summary: The patients showed relapsing-remitting, secondary progressive and progressive-relapsing multiple sclerosis courses. Study conclusions and caveats: F-measure co-clustering was strong for batch-matched samples. Controls showed lower frequencies than patients for roughly five TRBV segments, and TRBV5-6, TRBV5-1 and TRBV20-1 were among these. In multiple sclerosis, normalized Chao1 diversity was significantly below that of controls.

The authors incorporated unique molecular identifiers into the TCR beta cDNA libraries. The T cell input of roughly 1 to 11 million gave 400,000 to 500,000 cDNA molecules. TCRdb independently ran MiXCR on the PCR reads; one entry per CDR3 protein. The profile shows some 690,000 distinct CDR3 sequences, roughly 29% of them singletons. This clonotype was sampled from a girl between 5 and 17 years old with multiple sclerosis. V gene TRBV6-1 combines with J gene TRBJ1-1, with D maybe TRBD1 (5 bases). Material: blood. The CDR3 coding sequence is TGTGCCAGCCCGGAATGGGGGAGGGCCTCCATCGGCACTGAAGCTTTCTTT. Its protein is CASPEWGRASIGTEAFF.